This entry lists 26 T cell receptor beta chains sequenced from one sample in a study of T cells after posttransplantation cyclophosphamide. This table comes from immunoSEQ multiplex PCR, and its TCRdb copy is limited to in-frame clones, with some not included. This repertoire holds tens of thousands of clones, and none appear only once. The sample consisted of PBMCs. These receptor sequences come from a man between 40 and 49 years old in good health, CMV-negative, and a related stem cell transplant donor.

This clone was picked up many times. The V call is TRBV6-5, the J call TRBJ1-6; D is ambiguous. With 8 bases removed from V and 7 bases from J, the gap between germline ends came to 9 bases. The germline V gene has CDR1 MNHEY and CDR2 SVGAGI. This CDR3 has 12 residues. The CDR3 bases are TGTGCCAGCTTTAGTCCCAATTCACCCCTCCACTTT. Its protein product is CASFSPNSPLHF.

This clone was seen at least ten times. The chain carries TRBV5-1 and TRBJ2-6; D possibly corresponds to TRBD2 (5 bases). Trimming stripped 4 bases from V and 2 bases from J, with 10 bases between. From germline, CDR1 is SGHRS and CDR2 YFSETQ. CDR3 size: 15 residues. The CDR3 loop is CASSQDGAGANVLTF. The DNA for the CDR3 is TGCGCCAGCAGCCAGGACGGGGCTGGGGCCAACGTCCTGACTTTC. Together with reference TRBV5-1 and TRBJ2-6, the CDR3 gives the full variable domain: KAGVTQTPRYLIKTRGQQVTLSCSPISGHRSVSWYQQTPGQGLQFLFEYFSETQRNKGNFPGRFSGRQFSNSRSEMNVSTLELGDSALYLCASSQDGAGANVLTFGAGSRLTVL.

This clone was recorded at least ten times. This chain joins TRBV19 and TRBJ1-5; possibly TRBD1 for D (5 bases). The CDR3 covers 13 residues. Germline lookup yields CDR1 LNHDA and CDR2 SQIVND (reference sequence). Between the trimmed V and J ends, which lost 4 bases and 4 bases, there was a span of 8 bases. CDR3 DNA sequence: TGTGCCAGTAGTACCACAGGAAATCAGCCCCAGCATTTT. This codes for CASSTTGNQPQHF. Full variable domain (outside the CDR3, taken from reference TRBV19 and TRBJ1-5): DGGITQSPKYLFRKEGQNVTLSCEQNLNHDAMYWYRQDPGQGLRLIYYSQIVNDFQKGDIAEGYSVSREKKESFPLTVTSAQKNPTAFYLCASSTTGNQPQHFGDGTRLSIL.

This clone was observed at least ten times. The genes are TRBV19 and TRBJ2-1; D is unresolved. CDR1 and CDR2 (germline): LNHDA, SQIVND (reference sequence). This CDR3 contains 14 residues. Trimming removed 1 base from V and 7 bases from J, with 11 bases in between. The CDR3 reads CASSIVSSGNEQFF. The CDR3 DNA sequence: TGTGCCAGTAGTATAGTTTCTAGTGGGAATGAGCAGTTCTTC.

This clone was picked up many times. This chain joins TRBV27 and TRBJ1-5; 7 bases are a match to TRBD1. The CDR3 length is 14 residues. With V trimmed by 5 bases and J by 10 bases, 11 bases remained unmatched. CDR1 is MNHEY, CDR2 SMNVEV, per germline (reference sequence). CDR3 sequence: CASSARQGGVPQHF. DNA of the CDR3: TGTGCCAGCAGTGCGAGACAGGGTGGGGTTCCCCAGCATTTT.

There are many counts of this clone. The chain couples TRBV5-1 to TRBJ2-5, with D perhaps TRBD2 (5 bases). V was pared by 4 bases and J by 4 bases, with 20 bases between. From germline, CDR1 is SGHRS and CDR2 YFSETQ. The CDR3 is made up of 16 amino acids. CDR3 DNA sequence: TGCGCCAGCAGCCCGAGGGTACAGCCGCAAGGAGAGACCCAGTACTTC. As protein: CASSPRVQPQGETQYF. Complete variable domain (other parts from reference TRBV5-1 and TRBJ2-5): KAGVTQTPRYLIKTRGQQVTLSCSPISGHRSVSWYQQTPGQGLQFLFEYFSETQRNKGNFPGRFSGRQFSNSRSEMNVSTLELGDSALYLCASSPRVQPQGETQYFGPGTRLLVL.

This clone was recorded a few times. The chain uses TRBV9 and TRBJ1-1; weak D call: TRBD1 (6 bases). The CDR3 length is 14 residues. Trimming removed 0 bases at V and 1 base at J, with 7 bases between. Germline loops: CDR1 SGDLS, CDR2 YYNGEE. CDR3 bases: TGTGCCAGCAGCGTAGGGGGACAGAACACTGAAGCTTTCTTT. Amino acid sequence: CASSVGGQNTEAFF.

This clone was counted many times. V gene TRBV6-4 combines with J gene TRBJ2-7; 7 bases agree with TRBD1. J gave up 3 bases and V 9 bases, and 5 bases lay outside the gene matches. The CDR3 covers 12 residues. Germline V gene data show CDR1 as MRHNA and CDR2 as SNTAGT. This CDR3 is CARTGQDYEQYV. The DNA for the CDR3 is TGTGCCAGAACCGGACAGGACTACGAGCAGTACGTC.

The sample holds many counts of this clone. V and J are TRBV6-1 and TRBJ1-5, with D possibly matching TRBD1 (6 bases). Germline CDR1 reads MNHNS; CDR2 reads SASEGT. The CDR3 has 17 amino acids. V lost 0 bases and J lost 2, with 14 bases in between. The DNA for the CDR3 is TGTGCCAGCAGTGAAGCTCATGGGGGGGGCGGCAATCAGCCCCAGCATTTT. Its protein product is CASSEAHGGGGNQPQHF.

In this sample, this clone turned up many times. The rearrangement uses TRBV2 and TRBJ2-1, with 12 bases that match TRBD2. Unmatched junction bases numbered 2, after V lost 6 bases and J lost 5 bases. The CDR3 runs to 14 residues. Per germline, CDR1 SNHLY and CDR2 FYNNEI. The DNA for the CDR3 is TGTGCCAGCAGGCGGACTAGCGGGGACAATGAGCAGTTCTTC. This codes for CASRRTSGDNEQFF.

The sample holds a few counts of this clone. The chain combines TRBV5-4 with TRBJ1-5; possibly TRBD1 for D (6 bases). Germline CDR1 and CDR2: SGHNT and YYREEE (reference sequence). V was clipped by 4 bases and J by 7 bases, with 12 bases between them. The CDR3 length is 13 residues. The CDR3, as DNA: TGTGCCAGCAGCCCCTTCACAGGGCAGCCCCAGCATTTT. Its protein product is CASSPFTGQPQHF. Using reference TRBV5-4 and TRBJ1-5 for the parts outside the CDR3, the full variable domain is ETGVTQSPTHLIKTRGQQVTLRCSSQSGHNTVSWYQQALGQGPQFIFQYYREEENGRGNFPPRFSGLQFPNYSSELNVNALELDDSALYLCASSPFTGQPQHFGDGTRLSIL.

The V and J genes are TRBV7-2 and TRBJ2-1, with 8 bases fitting TRBD1. V was pared by 5 bases and J by 3 bases, with 6 bases of the junction left unmatched. This CDR3 has 15 residues. Germline CDR1 is SGHTA and CDR2 is FQGNSA. The CDR3 DNA sequence: TGTGCCAGCAGCACCTGGGACAGGATCTACAATGAGCAGTTCTTC. Amino acids: CASSTWDRIYNEQFF. The variable domain in full, with the rest retrieved from reference TRBV7-2 and TRBJ2-1, is GAGVSQSPSNKVTEKGKDVELRCDPISGHTALYWYRQSLGQGLEFLIYFQGNSAPDKSGLPSDRFSAERTGGSVSTLTIQRTQQEDSAVYLCASSTWDRIYNEQFFGPGTRLTVL.

The table lists this clone with a few counts. The chain has TRBV4-1 and TRBJ2-1, with 8 bases aligning to TRBD1. The CDR3 is 16 residues long. V dropped 0 bases and J dropped 12; count of bases not matched to a gene: 13. Per germline, CDR1 MGHRA and CDR2 YSYEKL. The CDR3 here is CASSQDPGGQGARQFF. The CDR3 DNA is TGCGCCAGCAGCCAAGATCCCGGAGGGCAGGGGGCTCGGCAGTTCTTC.

This clone was counted between two and nine times. J is TRBJ2-5 and V is TRBV7-7; D perhaps matches TRBD2 (5 bases). This CDR3 is built from 18 residues. Germline CDR1 reads SSHAT; CDR2 reads FNYEAQ (reference sequence). Trimming stripped 4 bases from V and 4 bases from J, with 25 bases between. Here the CDR3 reads CASSSDYIGRDLRETQYF. CDR3 coding DNA: TGTGCCAGCAGCTCCGACTATATAGGACGCGACCTGCGAGAGACCCAGTACTTC.

At least ten counts were recorded for this clone. CDR3 DNA sequence: TGCGCCAGCAGCCAAGAACGGCTAGCGGGAGGAGCCGGGGAGCTGTTTTTT. This sequence encodes CASSQERLAGGAGELFF. This chain connects TRBV4-3 to TRBJ2-2, with 11 bases lining up with TRBD2. CDR1 LGHNA and CDR2 YSLEER come from the germline V gene. The CDR3 consists of 17 residues. V shed 0 bases, J shed 6 bases, and the junction held 6 bases outside the gene matches.

V and J are TRBV9 and TRBJ2-1; D is uncertain. The CDR3 runs to 12 residues. Germline V gene data show CDR1 as SGDLS and CDR2 as YYNGEE. V lost 3 bases and J lost 8, with 9 bases in between. CDR3 amino acids: CASSDSDDEQFF. In DNA form, the CDR3 reads TGTGCCAGCAGCGACAGTGACGATGAGCAGTTCTTC.

This clone was found many times. The rearrangement joins TRBV7-8 to TRBJ2-1, with TRBD1 identical over 7 bases. After removal of 6 bases from V and 13 bases from J, the junction contained 6 bases not matched to a gene. The germline V gene has CDR1 SGHVS and CDR2 FQNEAQ. The CDR3 loop spans 11 amino acids. CDR3 DNA: TGTGCCAGCAGTCGTACAGGGGCTCAGTTCTTC. Encoded protein: CASSRTGAQFF.

This chain connects TRBV6-9 to TRBJ2-1, with unresolved D. The CDR3 extends over 10 amino acids. Trimming pared 6 bases from V and 12 bases from J, leaving 9 bases between. In germline, CDR1 is MNHGY, CDR2 SVAAGI. The chain's CDR3 is CASSLSSQFF. As DNA, the CDR3 is TGTGCCAGCAGCTTGTCGTCGCAGTTCTTC.

This clone appeared many times. CDR3: CASRQDRGEAFF. The CDR3, as DNA: TGTGCCAGCAGGCAGGACAGGGGTGAGGCTTTCTTT. The gene calls are TRBV28 and TRBJ1-1, with 9 bases lining up with TRBD1. The V gene's germline CDR1 is MDHEN and CDR2 SYDVKM. V shed 6 bases, J shed 11 bases, and the junction held 7 bases outside the gene matches. This CDR3 spans 12 amino acids.

This clone was counted ten times or more. The genes are TRBV2 and TRBJ1-2; no clear D gene. V lost 7 bases and J lost 4, with 16 bases in between. CDR3 size: 14 residues. Germline V gene lookup returns CDR1 SNHLY and CDR2 FYNNEI. The CDR3 nucleotides are TGTGCCAGCAAGACCTCGGGTGTAGGCTATGGCTACACCTTC. Translated: CASKTSGVGYGYTF.

In its sample, this clone was seen many times. The genes are TRBV20-1 and TRBJ1-2; D not resolved. Germline CDR1 and CDR2: DFQATT and SNEGSKA (reference sequence). CDR3 length: 8 residues. V shed 4 bases and J shed 9 bases, with 3 bases lying between them. The CDR3 DNA reads as TGCAGTGCTACAAGCTACACCTTC. This codes for CSATSYTF.

The chain is built from TRBV19 and TRBJ1-6; 9 nucleotides line up with TRBD1. The CDR3 runs to 16 residues. Germline CDR1 LNHDA, CDR2 SQIVND (reference sequence). J was trimmed by 7 bases and V by 9 bases; bases with no gene match: 13. In DNA form, the CDR3 reads TGTGCCAGCAAGTCGACGGACAGGGGCTGGAATTCACCCCTCCACTTT. Translating gives CASKSTDRGWNSPLHF.

The sample holds many counts of this clone. The V call is TRBV27, the J call TRBJ1-1; possibly TRBD1 for D (5 bases). This CDR3 has 15 amino acids. Trimming left V 4 bases short and J 1 base short, with 13 bases between. Germline CDR1 reads MNHEY; CDR2 reads SMNVEV (reference sequence). The CDR3 nucleotides are TGTGCCAGCAGTTATCAAGGGGCGGCGAACACTGAAGCTTTCTTT. Its protein is CASSYQGAANTEAFF.

The chain joins TRBV5-1 to TRBJ2-2; D possibly corresponds to TRBD2 (5 bases). The germline CDR1 and CDR2 sequences are SGHRS and YFSETQ. The CDR3 has 15 amino acids. Trimming removed 4 bases at V and 2 bases at J, with 12 bases between. The CDR3 sequence: CASSLRTSNTGELFF. CDR3 DNA sequence: TGCGCCAGCAGCCTACGGACTTCCAACACCGGGGAGCTGTTTTTT.

In this sample, this clone turned up many times. The chain combines TRBV7-8 with TRBJ2-1, with 9 bases fitting TRBD2. The germline V gene encodes CDR1 SGHVS and CDR2 FQNEAQ. With 4 bases clipped from V and 1 base from J, the junction kept 2 bases outside the gene matches. CDR3 length equals 15 residues. CDR3 amino acids: CASSSTSGSYNEQFF. Here the CDR3 DNA reads TGTGCCAGCAGCTCGACTAGCGGTTCCTACAATGAGCAGTTCTTC.

This clone was recorded a few times. The rearrangement uses TRBV7-6 and TRBJ2-1; 8 nucleotides agree with TRBD2. V dropped 4 bases and J dropped 9; count of bases not matched to a gene: 11. This CDR3 contains 15 residues. The germline gives CDR1 SGHVS, CDR2 FNYEAQ. CDR3 DNA sequence: TGTGCCAGCAGCTCACGCCGTACCGGGGGGGGTGAGCAGTTCTTC. Its protein product is CASSSRRTGGGEQFF.